This section outlines one T cell receptor (beta chain) sequence together with its context. Its specificity is unknown. Mismatch with germline at one junction end may stem from a read error. The CDR3 is 13 amino acids. The V gene's germline CDR1 is MNHNS and CDR2 SASEGT. Assay used: immunoSEQ multiplex PCR; TCRdb lists only in-frame clones, some missing. This table holds about 40,000 clones, roughly 88% found once. The sample comes from a study of T cells in narcolepsy. Study background: Enrolled donors included narcolepsy type 1 or type 2 patients and healthy controls.

Whole-study findings and limits: Comparing one patient's CSF and blood CD4+ clonotypes highlighted HCRT- and TRIB2-specific autoreactive clonotypes. Autoreactive clonotypes reportedly recurred in blood of same and different patients, not controls.

Sequencing was carried out using CD45RA- memory CD4+ T cells from PBMCs. This chain connects TRBV6-1 to TRBJ1-2, with TRBD1 as a possible D gene (6 bases). The clonotype comes from a human donor with narcolepsy. CDR3 in DNA: TGTGCCAGCAGCGAAGTGGGGACAATCGGCTACACCTTC. It translates to CASSEVGTIGYTF.